A selection of T cell receptor beta chains follows, all from one sample in a study of Ad26.COV2.S vaccination and SARS-CoV-2 variants. The data were produced by immunoSEQ multiplex PCR, yet TCRdb's version contains in-frame clones alone and is incomplete. The sample holds about 440,000 clones, roughly 88% seen once. The material was peripheral blood, obtained in a trial of Ad26.COV2.S vaccine versus placebo. Receptors were obtained from a person aged 18 to 59 who received the Ad26.COV2.S COVID-19 vaccine or a placebo. Both conserved end residues are part of each CDR3. Each record gives: D gene, clone size, V gene, J gene, CDR3 protein, CDR3 DNA. The D gene is left open where the match is weak. Size is omitted from some rows. Given values are once, few, many or a class for expanded clones.

TRBD2	.	TRBV7-3	TRBJ2-3	CASSLSGGAGEDTQYF	TGTGCCAGCAGCTTAAGTGGAGGAGCGGGAGAAGATACGCAGTATTTT
.	.	TRBV5-6	TRBJ2-5	CASSLRRSQETQYF	TGTGCCAGCAGCTTGCGACGGTCTCAAGAGACCCAGTACTTC
TRBD2	.	TRBV11-2	TRBJ2-1	CASSLDGTSDQQFF	TGTGCCAGCAGCTTAGATGGAACTAGCGACCAGCAGTTCTTC
TRBD2	.	TRBV28	TRBJ2-7	CASSITSGISSYEQYF	TGTGCCAGCAGTATCACTAGCGGGATAAGCTCCTACGAGCAGTACTTC
.	.	TRBV6-5	TRBJ1-1	CASTRPTYTEAFF	TGTGCCAGCACTCGCCCAACCTACACTGAAGCTTTCTTT
.	.	TRBV7-9	TRBJ2-3	CASRPGLSWDTQYF	TGTGCCAGCAGACCGGGACTTTCGTGGGATACGCAGTATTTT
TRBD1	few	TRBV7-9	TRBJ2-2	CASSRGQGATGELFF	TGTGCCAGCAGCAGAGGACAGGGGGCAACCGGGGAGCTGTTTTTT
TRBD2	.	TRBV5-1	TRBJ2-6	CASSPGLAPYRPSGANVLTF	TGCGCCAGCAGCCCGGGACTAGCGCCCTATAGGCCCTCTGGGGCCAACGTCCTGACTTTC
.	few	TRBV7-9	TRBJ2-7	CASSKDSYEQYF	TGTGCCAGCAGCAAGGATTCCTACGAGCAGTACTTC
.	.	TRBV18	TRBJ2-1	CASSPTGSNEQFF	TGTGCCAGCTCGCCCACAGGGAGTAATGAGCAGTTCTTC
TRBD1	once	TRBV4-1	TRBJ2-5	CASSLPGTGGETQYF	TGCGCCAGCAGCCTTCCCGGGACAGGGGGAGAGACCCAGTACTTC
.	.	TRBV5-5	TRBJ2-1	CASSWGGGSSYNEQFF	TGTGCCAGCAGCTGGGGGGGCGGGAGCTCCTACAATGAGCAGTTCTTC
.	few	TRBV6-1	TRBJ1-6	CASSVASDYNSPLHF	TGTGCCAGCAGTGTAGCGTCGGATTATAATTCACCCCTCCACTTT
.	.	TRBV28	TRBJ2-2	CASSPEVFGELFF	TGTGCCAGCAGCCCTGAGGTATTCGGGGAGCTGTTTTTT
.	.	TRBV2	TRBJ1-6	CATGSEGNSPLHF	TGTGCCACCGGGAGTGAAGGGAATTCACCCCTCCACTTT
.	.	TRBV6-2/TRBV6-3	TRBJ1-1	CASSRQGEHTEAFF	TGTGCCAGCAGTAGACAAGGGGAGCACACTGAAGCTTTCTTT
.	.	TRBV6-1	TRBJ2-1	CASSEPVAASDEQFF	TGTGCCAGCAGTGAGCCCGTGGCGGCTTCGGATGAGCAGTTCTTC
.	.	TRBV5-1	TRBJ2-1	CASTPSGWDNEQFF	TGCGCCAGCACCCCGAGCGGGTGGGACAATGAGCAGTTCTTC
.	.	TRBV4-2	TRBJ1-1	CASSQVQILRQNQVETAFF	TGTGCCAGCAGCCAAGTTCAAATCCTCCGACAGAACCAGGTTGAGACAGCTTTCTTT
.	.	TRBV18	TRBJ2-3	CASSPLADTQYF	TGTGCCAGCTCACCACTCGCGGATACGCAGTATTTT
.	.	TRBV7-2	TRBJ2-5	CASSTRLVYETQYF	TGTGCCAGCAGCACTCGACTAGTTTATGAGACCCAGTACTTC
TRBD2	.	TRBV12-5	TRBJ2-5	CASGSSGTGTQYF	TGTGCTAGTGGTTCAAGCGGGACTGGGACCCAGTACTTC
.	once	TRBV5-5	TRBJ1-6	CASSLEGLASSYNSPLHF	TGTGCCAGCAGCTTGGAGGGCCTTGCGAGCTCCTATAATTCACCCCTCCACTTT
.	.	TRBV5-1	TRBJ2-1	CASSAISERDEQFF	TGCGCCAGCAGCGCGATTAGTGAGAGGGATGAGCAGTTCTTC
.	.	TRBV28	TRBJ2-7	CASSPQTSTREQYF	TGTGCCAGCAGTCCCCAAACCTCAACTAGGGAGCAGTACTTC
.	.	TRBV5-8	TRBJ1-3	CASSLAGALGNTIYF	TGTGCCAGCAGCTTGGCAGGGGCCCTCGGAAACACCATATATTTT
.	.	TRBV27	TRBJ2-1	CASSLDVYNEQFF	TGTGCCAGCAGTTTGGACGTTTACAATGAGCAGTTCTTC
TRBD2	.	TRBV28	TRBJ2-7	CASSPSGGYREQYF	TGTGCCAGCAGTCCTAGCGGGGGGTATAGGGAGCAGTACTTC
.	few	TRBV15	TRBJ2-7	CATSRAPTGFYEQYF	TGTGCCACCAGCAGAGCCCCGACAGGTTTCTACGAGCAGTACTTC
.	.	TRBV7-9	TRBJ2-1	CASGLFTYNEQFF	TGTGCCAGCGGTCTCTTTACCTACAATGAGCAGTTCTTC
.	many	TRBV9	TRBJ2-7	CASSVDQGYYEQYF	TGTGCCAGCAGCGTAGACCAGGGCTACTACGAGCAGTACTTC
TRBD2	.	TRBV14	TRBJ2-1	CASSLLAGAYNEQFF	TGTGCCAGCAGCCTCTTAGCGGGAGCCTACAATGAGCAGTTCTTC
.	few	TRBV2	TRBJ1-2	CASSWDRLNYGYTF	TGTGCCAGCAGTTGGGACCGCCTTAACTATGGCTACACCTTC
.	.	TRBV7-9	TRBJ2-7	CASSFSQGEQYF	TGTGCCAGCAGCTTTTCCCAGGGGGAGCAGTACTTC
TRBD1	.	TRBV13	TRBJ2-2	CASSIQGAPLKLNTGELFF	TGTGCCAGCAGCATACAGGGGGCACCTCTAAAACTGAACACCGGGGAGCTGTTTTTT
TRBD1	.	TRBV7-2	TRBJ2-1	CASSPPAGDRGYNEQFF	TGTGCCAGCAGCCCCCCAGCTGGGGACAGGGGGTACAATGAGCAGTTCTTC
.	few	TRBV12-5	TRBJ1-1	CASRGELNTEAFF	TGTGCTAGTCGTGGGGAATTGAACACTGAAGCTTTCTTT
TRBD2	.	TRBV3-1/TRBV3-2	TRBJ2-1	CASSQALASGHNEQFF	TGTGCCAGCAGCCAAGCCTTGGCTAGCGGGCACAATGAGCAGTTCTTC
.	once	TRBV7-9	TRBJ2-5	CARSGWEETQYF	TGTGCCCGGTCGGGGTGGGAAGAGACCCAGTACTTC
.	.	TRBV24-1	TRBJ2-3	CATSDFETPGVTDTQYF	TGTGCCACCAGTGATTTTGAGACCCCGGGGGTTACCGATACGCAGTATTTT
.	.	TRBV6-5	TRBJ2-7	CASTPSGLSSYEQYF	TGTGCCAGCACCCCTTCTGGCCTCAGCTCCTACGAGCAGTACTTC
.	.	TRBV7-2	TRBJ2-7	CASSSDARAYEQYF	TGTGCCAGCAGCTCGGACGCCCGCGCCTACGAGCAGTACTTC
.	.	TRBV15	TRBJ1-4	CATSRGATTNEKLFF	TGTGCCACCAGCAGAGGGGCGACAACTAATGAAAAACTGTTTTTT
TRBD1	.	TRBV23-1	TRBJ2-7	CASSGTGVEQYF	TGCGCCAGCTCCGGGACAGGCGTGGAGCAGTACTTC
.	.	TRBV10-3	TRBJ1-2	CATPGPRGGDYGYTF	TGTGCCACCCCGGGACCCCGGGGTGGTGACTATGGCTACACCTTC
TRBD2	.	TRBV13	TRBJ2-2	CASSLGQLAANTGELFF	TGTGCCAGCAGCTTAGGCCAACTAGCGGCGAACACCGGGGAGCTGTTTTTT
.	.	TRBV5-6	TRBJ2-7	CASSLEDGYEQYF	TGTGCCAGCAGCTTGGAGGACGGCTACGAGCAGTACTTC
TRBD2	.	TRBV19	TRBJ2-3	CASSMPGRLAGRADTQYF	TGTGCCAGTAGTATGCCCGGACGACTAGCGGGAAGGGCAGATACGCAGTATTTT
TRBD1	.	TRBV11-1	TRBJ2-1	CASSIRDRVYNEQFF	TGTGCCAGCAGCATCCGGGACAGGGTATACAATGAGCAGTTCTTC
TRBD1	.	TRBV5-1	TRBJ1-3	CASSTLPQGAGNTIYF	TGCGCCAGCAGCACCCTTCCTCAGGGGGCTGGAAACACCATATATTTT
TRBD1	.	TRBV27	TRBJ1-2	CASSLSVTGDAYGYTF	TGTGCCAGCAGTTTATCGGTGACAGGGGATGCCTATGGCTACACCTTC
.	.	TRBV19	TRBJ2-6	CASSIVGFSGANVLTF	TGTGCCAGTAGTATAGTTGGGTTCTCTGGGGCCAACGTCCTGACTTTC